Each of the 24 T cell receptor beta chains below was sequenced from the same sample in a study of T cell responses to AZD1222 COVID-19 vaccine (dated by TCRdb to the early 2020s). Library construction relied on the immunoSEQ multiplex PCR assay. The clones in this table, taken by TCRdb from immuneACCESS, are in-frame only. Not every clone is retained; where verified, under half of the shortfall comes from an unresolved V gene, and the cause of the rest is unknown. This sample holds about 42,000 clones; 80% to 85% were observed only once. Roughly 18% of the sample comes from the top ten. In light of the paper, this sample's time point label describes: about 28 days (+/-7) after the second vaccine dose. This specimen was peripheral blood, taken 28 days after the second AZD1222 dose. The receptors stem from an adult who received the AZD1222 COVID-19 vaccine.

V is TRBV3-1 (or the pseudogene TRBV3-2) and J is TRBJ1-2; 9 bases align to TRBD1. The CDR3 consists of 14 residues. V was clipped by 2 bases and J by 4 bases; unmatched bases: 2. CDR1 and CDR2 (germline): LGHDT, YNNKEL (reference sequence). CDR3 region: CASSQIQGAYGYTF. The DNA of the CDR3 is TGTGCCAGCAGCCAAATACAGGGGGCCTATGGCTACACCTTC.

This chain uses TRBV11-2 with TRBJ1-1; 8 bases are shared with TRBD1. The CDR3 has 15 residues. Germline V gives CDR1 SGHAT, CDR2 FQNNGV. V lost 5 bases, J lost 5 bases, and 10 bases stayed unmatched. The CDR3 reads CASSVFDRGITEAFF. CDR3 DNA: TGTGCCAGCAGCGTCTTCGACAGGGGTATTACTGAAGCTTTCTTT.

This clone is a singleton in its sample. The CDR3 DNA reads as TGTGCCATCAGTGAACAGGGGTCTAATCAGCCCCAGCATTTT. Translated: CAISEQGSNQPQHF. The rearrangement uses TRBV10-3 and TRBJ1-5, with 7 bases that match TRBD1. The junction had 3 bases not matched to a gene; V was cut back by 3 bases and J by 4 bases. This CDR3 is 14 amino acids long. CDR1 is ENHRY, CDR2 SYGVKD, per germline.

The chain is built from TRBV24-1 and TRBJ1-5; 8 nucleotides line up with TRBD1. V dropped 3 bases and J dropped 4; count of bases not matched to a gene: 1. Germline loops: CDR1 KGHDR, CDR2 SFDVKD. CDR3 length: 14 amino acids. CDR3 bases: TGTGCCACCAGTGATAACAGGGGGAATCAGCCCCAGCATTTT. This sequence encodes CATSDNRGNQPQHF.

This clone was counted once. The rearrangement joins TRBV2 to TRBJ2-7; the match to TRBD1 covers 8 bases. V gave up 8 bases and J gave up 6 bases; unmatched junction bases: 12. This CDR3 is 14 amino acids long. The V gene's germline CDR1 is SNHLY and CDR2 FYNNEI. The CDR3 loop reads CASDRTGYAAEQYF. The CDR3 DNA sequence: TGTGCCAGCGACCGGACAGGGTACGCCGCCGAGCAGTACTTC.

V and J are TRBV4-2 and TRBJ1-1; 7 positions match TRBD1. Germline CDR1 is LGHNA and CDR2 is YNFKEQ. The length of the CDR3 is 16 residues. The V gene end was trimmed by 0 bases and the J gene end by 4 bases; junction bases not matched to a gene: 8. The CDR3: CASSQDLTGAATEAFF. CDR3 in DNA: TGTGCCAGCAGCCAAGACCTTACAGGGGCGGCCACTGAAGCTTTCTTT.

The chain employs TRBV9 and TRBJ2-1; D is perhaps TRBD1 (6 bases). CDR3 length: 15 residues. With 0 bases removed from V and 4 bases from J, the gap between germline ends came to 11 bases. Germline loops: CDR1 SGDLS, CDR2 YYNGEE. The DNA of the CDR3 is TGTGCCAGCAGCGTAGCGGTACAGGGATACAATGAGCAGTTCTTC. Translating gives CASSVAVQGYNEQFF. The full variable domain, completed using reference TRBV9 and TRBJ2-1, is DSGVTQTPKHLITATGQRVTLRCSPRSGDLSVYWYQQSLDQGLQFLIQYYNGEERAKGNILERFSAQQFPDLHSELNLSSLELGDSALYFCASSVAVQGYNEQFFGPGTRLTVL.

The chain carries TRBV28 and TRBJ1-2; possible D gene TRBD1, 5 bases. V lost 2 bases and J lost 7, with 17 bases in between. This CDR3 has 15 residues. Germline CDR1 MDHEN, CDR2 SYDVKM. CDR3 region: CASSLSMERGGGYTF. In DNA, the CDR3 is TGTGCCAGCAGTTTAAGCATGGAAAGGGGAGGTGGCTACACCTTC.

The CDR3 DNA reads TGTGCCAGCAGCCCGAGACTAGCGGGGCAAGAGACCCAGTACTTC. Translation: CASSPRLAGQETQYF. The chain has TRBV3-1 (or the pseudogene TRBV3-2) and TRBJ2-5; 11 bases align to TRBD2. The CDR3 has 15 residues. Germline V gives CDR1 LGHDT, CDR2 YNNKEL (reference sequence). The V segment lost 4 bases and the J segment 2 bases; nucleotides outside the gene matches: 3.

V is TRBV19 and J is TRBJ1-2; no clear D. Germline loops: CDR1 LNHDA, CDR2 SQIVND (reference sequence). Trimming took 1 base from V and 7 from J, leaving 13 bases between them. The CDR3 consists of 14 residues. CDR3 nucleotides: TGTGCCAGTAGTATAGTAAAAGGGTTAAGTGGCTACACCTTC. Protein: CASSIVKGLSGYTF.

The genes are TRBV11-2 and TRBJ2-3; D gene uncertain. Per the germline V gene, CDR1 is SGHAT and CDR2 is FQNNGV. Trimming stripped 2 bases from V and 3 bases from J, with 9 bases between. The CDR3 extends over 14 amino acids. CDR3 nucleotide sequence: TGTGCCAGCAGCTTACCTCCTGAGACAGATACGCAGTATTTT. This sequence encodes CASSLPPETDTQYF. The variable domain in full, with the rest retrieved from reference TRBV11-2 and TRBJ2-3, is EAGVAQSPRYKIIEKRQSVAFWCNPISGHATLYWYQQILGQGPKLLIQFQNNGVVDDSQLPKDRFSAERLKGVDSTLKIQPAKLEDSAVYLCASSLPPETDTQYFGPGTRLTVL.

The genes are TRBV7-9 and TRBJ1-5; perhaps TRBD1 as D (5 bases). The CDR3 contains 14 residues. V was pared by 7 bases and J by 6 bases, with 16 bases between. Germline-derived CDR1 and CDR2 are SEHNR and FQNEAQ (reference sequence). The CDR3, as DNA: TGTGCCAGCACCCGGTCGGGGGAAGGTCAGCCCCAGCATTTT. Amino acid sequence: CASTRSGEGQPQHF.

The chain couples TRBV27 to TRBJ1-2, with D possibly TRBD1 on 5 matching bases. V shed 5 bases and J shed 2 bases, with 9 bases lying between them. CDR3 length: 13 amino acids. Looked up from germline, CDR1 is MNHEY and CDR2 is SMNVEV (reference sequence). CDR3 nucleotide sequence: TGTGCCAGCAGTCCGGGACTAAACTATGGCTACACCTTC. Amino acid sequence: CASSPGLNYGYTF.

V and J are TRBV9 and TRBJ2-1; D is unresolved. The CDR3 extends over 15 amino acids. The V end was cut by 4 bases, the J end by 5 bases, with 16 bases between. CDR1 SGDLS and CDR2 YYNGEE come from the germline V gene. The chain's CDR3 is CASSPFLNWDNEQFF. The CDR3 nucleotides are TGTGCCAGCAGCCCTTTTCTGAACTGGGACAATGAGCAGTTCTTC.

CDR3 sequence (DNA): TGCGCCAGCAGTGAAAACAGGGACTATGGCTACACCTTC. Its protein is CASSENRDYGYTF. The V gene is TRBV10-1, the J gene TRBJ1-2, with D perhaps TRBD1 (6 bases). This CDR3 region has 13 residues. CDR1 and CDR2 (germline): WNHNN, SYGVQD (reference sequence). V was cut by 3 bases and J by 3 bases, with 8 bases left in between.

The rearrangement joins TRBV14 to TRBJ1-2; D is uncertain. V was shortened by 1 base and J by 5 bases, with 5 bases between the two germline ends. From germline, CDR1 is SGHDN and CDR2 FVKESK. This CDR3 has 12 amino acids. In nucleotides, the CDR3 is TGTGCCAGCAGCCAAGGGATGTATGGCTACACCTTC. Translation gives CASSQGMYGYTF.

The chain employs TRBV20-1 and TRBJ1-1; 7 bases match TRBD1. Germline lookup yields CDR1 DFQATT and CDR2 SNEGSKA (reference sequence). The CDR3 is 15 amino acids. V lost 3 bases, J lost 6 bases, and 13 bases stayed unmatched. CDR3 residues: CSASGAGGAKAEAFF. CDR3 nucleotide sequence: TGCAGTGCTAGTGGGGCAGGGGGAGCGAAGGCTGAAGCTTTCTTT.

This chain joins TRBV7-8 and TRBJ1-6; D remains ambiguous. Germline assignment: CDR1 SGHVS and CDR2 FQNEAQ. The CDR3 has 14 residues. Trimming removed 5 bases from V and 10 bases from J, with 15 bases in between. CDR3 loop: CASSKTRVGSPLHF. The CDR3 bases are TGTGCCAGCAGCAAAACAAGGGTCGGGTCACCCCTCCACTTT. Looking up the rest from reference TRBV7-8 and TRBJ1-6 gives the full variable domain: GAGVSQSPRYKVAKRGQDVALRCDPISGHVSLFWYQQALGQGPEFLTYFQNEAQLDKSGLPSDRFFAERPEGSVSTLKIQRTQQEDSAVYLCASSKTRVGSPLHFGNGTRLTVT.

This chain's CDR3 is CSVEYRTYGYTF. CDR3 DNA: TGCAGCGTTGAGTACCGCACCTATGGCTACACCTTC. The rearrangement uses TRBV29-1 and TRBJ1-2; D ambiguous. The CDR3 has 12 residues. Per germline, CDR1 SQVTM and CDR2 ANQGSEA. V was trimmed by 3 bases and J by 4 bases, leaving 9 bases between them.

The CDR3 bases are TGTGCCAGCAGCTCCGTTGCTGGAAACACCATATATTTT. This sequence encodes CASSSVAGNTIYF. The J gene is TRBJ1-3, the V gene TRBV7-9; no clear D. The CDR3 is 13 amino acids. Trimming removed 4 bases at V and 2 bases at J, with 6 bases between. CDR1 is SEHNR, CDR2 FQNEAQ, per germline (reference sequence).

The rearrangement joins TRBV5-5 to TRBJ1-1, with D hard to call. CDR3 length equals 13 residues. V was shortened by 1 base and J by 1 base, with 5 bases between the two germline ends. Germline-derived CDR1 and CDR2 are SGHKS and YYEKEE (reference sequence). CDR3 sequence (DNA): TGTGCCAGCAGCTTGCTGACGAACACTGAAGCTTTCTTT. Protein sequence: CASSLLTNTEAFF.

V and J are TRBV19 and TRBJ2-1; TRBD2 agrees at 8 bases. The CDR3 runs 16 residues. In germline, CDR1 is LNHDA, CDR2 SQIVND (reference sequence). V shed 3 bases, J shed 0 bases, and the junction held 4 bases outside the gene matches. The CDR3, as DNA: TGTGCCAGTAGTATCCTCGGGGGGGCCTCCTACAATGAGCAGTTCTTC. Protein product: CASSILGGASYNEQFF.

As DNA, the CDR3 is TGTGCCAGCAGTTATTTGGGCAGCAAAAACATTCAGTACTTC. Its translation is CASSYLGSKNIQYF. V and J are TRBV6-5 and TRBJ2-4; D gene unclear. V lost 3 bases and J 3 bases, leaving 9 bases between the germline ends. This CDR3 spans 14 amino acids. Germline CDR1 MNHEY, CDR2 SVGAGI.

The chain is built from TRBV6-5 and TRBJ1-5; D remains ambiguous. Germline CDR1 reads MNHEY; CDR2 reads SVGAGI. Trimming took 2 bases from V and 4 from J, leaving 12 bases between them. The CDR3 is 15 amino acids. As DNA, the CDR3 is TGTGCCAGCAGTTACCAGCCCGGGATGAATCAGCCCCAGCATTTT. It encodes CASSYQPGMNQPQHF.